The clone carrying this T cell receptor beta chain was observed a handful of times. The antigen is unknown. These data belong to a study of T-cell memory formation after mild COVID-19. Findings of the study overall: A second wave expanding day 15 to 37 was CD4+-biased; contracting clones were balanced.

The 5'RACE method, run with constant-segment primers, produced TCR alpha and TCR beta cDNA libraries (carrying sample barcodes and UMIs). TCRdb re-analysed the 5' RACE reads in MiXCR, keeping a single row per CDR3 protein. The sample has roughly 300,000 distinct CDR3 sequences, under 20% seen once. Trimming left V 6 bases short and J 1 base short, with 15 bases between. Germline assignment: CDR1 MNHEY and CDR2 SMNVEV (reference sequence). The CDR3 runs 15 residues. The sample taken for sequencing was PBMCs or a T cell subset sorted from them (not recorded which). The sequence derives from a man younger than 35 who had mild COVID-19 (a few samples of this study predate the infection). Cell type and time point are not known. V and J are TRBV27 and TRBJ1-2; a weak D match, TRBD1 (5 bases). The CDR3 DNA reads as TGTGCCAGCAGCCTTTCCGGGACTTTTAACTATGGCTACACCTTC. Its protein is CASSLSGTFNYGYTF.